Each of the 10 T cell receptor beta chains below was sequenced from the same sample in a study of cytomegalovirus exposure and HLA in healthy donors. The PCR employed 60 Vbeta primers together with 13 Jbeta primers. The repertoire was sequenced with immunoSEQ multiplex PCR; TCRdb's copy has only in-frame clones and lacks some. The table records 110,000 or so clones, 70% to 80% of them present only once. Material: PBMCs. Every receptor here comes from a man aged 45-60 years in good health and CMV-seropositive.

This clone was observed a single time. The chain links TRBV6-1 to TRBJ2-1; D perhaps matches TRBD1 (5 bases). This CDR3 contains 15 residues. Trimming pared 2 bases from V and 2 bases from J, leaving 10 bases between. The germline V gene encodes CDR1 MNHNS and CDR2 SASEGT. The CDR3 reads CASSEIQDPYNEQFF. The CDR3 nucleotides read TGTGCCAGCAGTGAAATACAGGATCCCTACAATGAGCAGTTCTTC.

The chain employs TRBV19 and TRBJ1-1; possible D gene TRBD1, 6 bases. This CDR3 has 13 amino acids. Per the germline V gene, CDR1 is LNHDA and CDR2 is SQIVND (reference sequence). V was shortened by 4 bases and J by 5 bases, with 11 bases between the two germline ends. DNA of the CDR3: TGTGCCAGTAGTACCCAAAGGGGGACTGAAGCTTTCTTT. The encoded protein is CASSTQRGTEAFF.

This clone was seen more than once but under ten times. V gene TRBV6-4 combines with J gene TRBJ2-2; a possible D gene is TRBD2 (6 bases). The CDR3 sequence is 14 residues long. V lost 6 bases to trimming and J lost 5 bases, with 13 bases between them. Germline assignment: CDR1 MRHNA and CDR2 SNTAGT. As DNA, the CDR3 is TGTGCCAGCAGGCGGGACCCCGAGACCGGGGAGCTGTTTTTT. Its protein product is CASRRDPETGELFF.

The chain is built from TRBV7-2 and TRBJ2-3; 12 nucleotides align to TRBD2. The germline gives CDR1 SGHTA, CDR2 FQGNSA. This CDR3 comprises 17 residues. V lost 2 bases, J lost 9 bases, and 12 bases stayed unmatched. CDR3 DNA: TGTGCCAGCAGCTTAAATCCACCTAGCGGGAGGGGCGAGACGCAGTATTTT. Its protein is CASSLNPPSGRGETQYF.

The chain has TRBV10-2 and TRBJ1-1; 9 nucleotides line up with TRBD1. Losses at the gene ends were 7 bases for V and 1 base for J; bases not matched to a gene: 4. Germline V lookup: CDR1 WSHSY, CDR2 SAAADI. This CDR3 region has 14 residues. For the CDR3, the DNA is TGCGCCAGCAACCAGGGACAGGGGAACACTGAAGCTTTCTTT. Protein product: CASNQGQGNTEAFF.

V and J are TRBV6-6 and TRBJ2-5; D perhaps matches TRBD1 (5 bases). This CDR3 contains 14 residues. Germline CDR1 is MNHNY and CDR2 is SVGAGI (reference sequence). V was pared by 6 bases and J by 2 bases, with 13 bases between. The CDR3 DNA sequence: TGTGCCAGCAGCCCCCGCGACAGACAAGAGACCCAGTACTTC. The encoded protein is CASSPRDRQETQYF.

The chain uses TRBV6-5 and TRBJ2-2, with D possibly TRBD1 on 5 matching bases. The V gene's germline CDR1 is MNHEY and CDR2 SVGAGI. The CDR3 runs 16 residues. V was cut by 0 bases and J by 4 bases, with 12 bases left in between. This chain's CDR3 is CASSYSTSQATGELFF. CDR3 nucleotide sequence: TGTGCCAGCAGTTACTCGACTTCACAGGCCACCGGGGAGCTGTTTTTT.

The chain combines TRBV5-6 with TRBJ1-2; possible D gene TRBD1, 6 bases. CDR1 and CDR2 from the germline V gene are SGHDT and YYEEEE. This CDR3 contains 13 residues. V was pared by 7 bases and J by 5 bases, with 15 bases between. DNA of the CDR3: TGTGCCAGCTCCAAACAGGGAGGGTATGGCTACACCTTC. This sequence encodes CASSKQGGYGYTF.

This chain connects TRBV5-8 to TRBJ1-2, with D possibly being TRBD1 (5 bases). The germline V gene encodes CDR1 SGHTS and CDR2 YDEGEE. This CDR3 is 15 amino acids long. With 4 bases removed from V and 2 bases from J, the gap between germline ends came to 15 bases. The CDR3 DNA sequence: TGTGCCAGCAGCCCCGGGACGGGGGTGAACTATGGCTACACCTTC. Translating it yields CASSPGTGVNYGYTF.

The chain couples TRBV1 to TRBJ2-7; the table's D gene call, TRBD2, was not cross checked with the DNA. TRBV1 is a known pseudogene. CDR3 length: 19 residues. The CDR3 loop reads CTSSRRRTSGRPSSYEQYF. The CDR3 coding sequence is TGCACCAGCAGCCGACGTCGGACTAGCGGGAGGCCGAGCTCCTACGAGCAGTACTTC.